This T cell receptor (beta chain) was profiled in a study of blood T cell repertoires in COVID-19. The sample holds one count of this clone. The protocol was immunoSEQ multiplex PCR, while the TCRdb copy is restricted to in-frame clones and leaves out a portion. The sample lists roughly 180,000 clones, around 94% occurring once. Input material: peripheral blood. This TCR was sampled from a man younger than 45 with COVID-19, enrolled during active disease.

CDR3 loop: CASSAGTSGVGPIYEQYF. DNA of the CDR3: TGCGCCAGCAGTGCCGGGACTAGCGGGGTCGGGCCCATATACGAGCAGTACTTC. The rearrangement links TRBV10-2 to TRBJ2-7; 13 bases align to TRBD2. Trimming removed 4 bases from V and 4 bases from J; junction bases left unmatched: 13. Germline loops: CDR1 WSHSY, CDR2 SAAADI. The CDR3 spans 18 residues.